The clone carrying this TCR beta chain is a singleton in its sample. Antigen specificity is unknown. Amplified TCR beta CDR3 regions derived from RNA transcripts. First-round RT-PCR of the TCR CDR3 relied on the HTBI primer set. MiXCR was run by TCRdb on the multiplex PCR reads, yielding one entry per CDR3 protein. Among approximately 330,000 distinct CDR3 sequences listed, 20% to 25% were seen once. The data originate from a study of T cells in Graves' hyperthyroidism and ophthalmopathy. Study overall: Peripheral blood was collected at initial diagnosis, before any treatment. Study results and caveats: Within blood appeared most thyroid clonotypes that had expanded above 0.001.

From germline, CDR1 is DFQATT and CDR2 SNEGSKA (reference sequence). Trimming took 3 bases from V and 8 from J; bases not matched to a gene: 7. The CDR3 totals 14 residues. Newly diagnosed hyperthyroidism patients aged 18 to 65 years had disease lasting under 2 months. What was sequenced was blood. This chain connects TRBV20-1 to TRBJ1-6; 7 bases are shared with TRBD1. The clonotype originates from a woman aged 45-60 years with Graves' hyperthyroidism. Here the CDR3 reads CSARNRDRYSPLHF. In DNA form, the CDR3 reads TGCAGTGCTAGGAACCGGGACAGATATTCACCCCTCCACTTT.